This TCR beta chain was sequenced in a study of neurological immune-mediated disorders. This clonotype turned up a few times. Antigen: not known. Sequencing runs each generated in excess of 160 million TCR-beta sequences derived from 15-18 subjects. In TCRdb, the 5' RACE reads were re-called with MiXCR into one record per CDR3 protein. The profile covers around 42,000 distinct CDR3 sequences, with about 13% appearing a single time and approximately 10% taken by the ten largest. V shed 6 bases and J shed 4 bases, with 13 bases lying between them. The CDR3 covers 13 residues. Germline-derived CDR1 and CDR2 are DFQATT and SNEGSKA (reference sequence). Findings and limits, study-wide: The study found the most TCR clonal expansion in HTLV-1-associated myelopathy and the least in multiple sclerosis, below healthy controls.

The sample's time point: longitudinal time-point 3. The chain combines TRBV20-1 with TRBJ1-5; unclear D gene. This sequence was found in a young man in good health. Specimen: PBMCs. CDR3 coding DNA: TGCAGTGCCCGGCTACCTGGGAATCAGCCCCAGCATTTT. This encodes CSARLPGNQPQHF.